These T cell receptor beta chains were read from a single sample in a study of blood T cell repertoires in COVID-19. The method was immunoSEQ multiplex PCR; TCRdb's version includes in-frame clones alone and lacks a portion of them. The profile shows 200,000 to 250,000 clones, 70% to 90% of them singletons. Sample: peripheral blood. These receptors all stem from a woman aged 25 to 39 who had recovered from COVID-19. Each CDR3 is given with its conserved first and last residue. The order of the fields is clone size, J gene, V gene, D gene, CDR3 protein, CDR3 DNA. The D gene is left open where the match is weak. A clone size is listed for some rows: how often the clone was seen (once, few, many), or a class if it is expanded.

clone size: .
J gene: TRBJ2-2
V gene: TRBV6-5
D gene: TRBD1
CDR3 protein: CAGGGRTGGTGELFF
CDR3 DNA: TGTGCCGGCGGCGGAAGGACAGGGGGCACCGGGGAGCTGTTTTTT

clone size: .
J gene: TRBJ1-1
V gene: TRBV6-1
D gene: .
CDR3 protein: CASSEYYPRNTEAFF
CDR3 DNA: TGTGCCAGCAGTGAATACTACCCAAGGAACACTGAAGCTTTCTTT

clone size: few
J gene: TRBJ1-2
V gene: TRBV2
D gene: .
CDR3 protein: CASRGRTATFYGYTF
CDR3 DNA: TGTGCCAGCAGAGGCCGGACAGCTACCTTCTATGGCTACACCTTC

clone size: .
J gene: TRBJ1-1
V gene: TRBV19
D gene: .
CDR3 protein: CASSIFPNTEAFF
CDR3 DNA: TGTGCCAGTAGTATCTTTCCTAACACTGAAGCTTTCTTT

clone size: .
J gene: TRBJ2-1
V gene: TRBV9
D gene: TRBD2
CDR3 protein: CASSQREGNEQFF
CDR3 DNA: TGTGCCAGCAGCCAGCGGGAGGGGAATGAGCAGTTCTTC

clone size: .
J gene: TRBJ2-5
V gene: TRBV11-1
D gene: TRBD2
CDR3 protein: CASSQVGLAGETQYF
CDR3 DNA: TGTGCCAGCAGCCAGGTTGGGCTAGCGGGGGAGACCCAGTACTTC

clone size: .
J gene: TRBJ2-1
V gene: TRBV27
D gene: .
CDR3 protein: CASSLGTEYNEQFF
CDR3 DNA: TGTGCCAGCAGTTTAGGAACAGAATACAATGAGCAGTTCTTC

clone size: .
J gene: TRBJ1-1
V gene: TRBV11-2
D gene: .
CDR3 protein: CASSLERGMGNTEAFF
CDR3 DNA: TGTGCCAGCAGCTTAGAACGGGGGATGGGAAACACTGAAGCTTTCTTT

clone size: .
J gene: TRBJ1-2
V gene: TRBV7-2
D gene: TRBD1
CDR3 protein: CASILDRANYGYTF
CDR3 DNA: TGTGCCAGCATCCTGGACAGGGCCAACTATGGCTACACCTTC

clone size: .
J gene: TRBJ1-1
V gene: TRBV9
D gene: TRBD1
CDR3 protein: CASSGTGFSNTEAFF
CDR3 DNA: TGTGCCAGCAGCGGGACAGGTTTCTCGAACACTGAAGCTTTCTTT

clone size: many
J gene: TRBJ1-2
V gene: TRBV3-1/TRBV3-2
D gene: .
CDR3 protein: CASSLRGGNGYTF
CDR3 DNA: TGTGCCAGCAGCCTCAGGGGAGGGAATGGCTACACCTTC

clone size: .
J gene: TRBJ1-2
V gene: TRBV6-1
D gene: TRBD1
CDR3 protein: CASSAVVGQGASGYTF
CDR3 DNA: TGTGCCAGCAGTGCGGTAGTCGGACAGGGGGCCAGTGGCTACACCTTC

clone size: .
J gene: TRBJ1-1
V gene: TRBV5-1
D gene: .
CDR3 protein: CASSLGTAATEAFF
CDR3 DNA: TGCGCCAGCAGCTTGGGGACAGCCGCCACTGAAGCTTTCTTT

clone size: .
J gene: TRBJ1-2
V gene: TRBV18
D gene: .
CDR3 protein: CASSLDPGGGGTGYTF
CDR3 DNA: TGTGCCAGCTCTCTCGACCCCGGTGGGGGAGGGACTGGCTACACCTTC

clone size: .
J gene: TRBJ1-2
V gene: TRBV3-1/TRBV3-2
D gene: .
CDR3 protein: CASSQGGFNYGYTF
CDR3 DNA: TGTGCCAGCAGCCAAGGGGGCTTCAACTATGGCTACACCTTC

clone size: .
J gene: TRBJ1-2
V gene: TRBV6-6
D gene: .
CDR3 protein: CASSYSVGAGGPYTF
CDR3 DNA: TGTGCCAGCAGTTACTCGGTGGGAGCTGGTGGGCCCTACACCTTC